The 6 T cell receptor beta chains in this list originate from one sample, sequenced in a study of response to subunit inactivated influenza vaccine (dated by TCRdb to the late 2010s). The library was produced with RT-PCR. Sequenced using an Illumina HiSeq 2500. TCRdb applied fastp at Q25 and MiXCR to the public reads, then kept only in-frame beta chains. Merged by CDR3 protein, the rows form single entries marked with the most common genes and DNA. A total of hundreds of thousands of distinct CDR3 sequences appear in this sample, 13% to 15% of them only once. About 7.4% of the sample comes from the top ten. The starting material was PBMCs from blood, obtained approximately 15 days before vaccination. All receptors come from a man in his fifties who received an inactivated influenza vaccine. Donor details come from another sample of the same person, matched by shared clones.

This clonotype was seen more than once but under ten times. The chain links TRBV7-6 to TRBJ2-1; D gene unclear. V was shortened by 1 base and J by 10 bases, with 14 bases between the two germline ends. Germline V gene lookup returns CDR1 SGHVS and CDR2 FNYEAQ. The CDR3 totals 14 residues. CDR3 sequence: CASSLDYNLGEQFF. The CDR3, as DNA: TGTGCCAGCAGCTTAGACTATAACTTGGGCGAGCAGTTCTTC.

This clonotype was recorded a few times. The rearrangement uses TRBV28 and TRBJ2-1; 7 bases are a match to TRBD2. The V gene end was trimmed by 1 base and the J gene end by 5 bases; junction bases not matched to a gene: 11. The CDR3 is 17 amino acids. CDR1 MDHEN and CDR2 SYDVKM come from the germline V gene. The chain's CDR3 is CASSLLDPGLVHNEQFF. The CDR3, as DNA: TGTGCCAGCAGTTTATTAGATCCCGGACTAGTCCACAATGAGCAGTTCTTC.

The rearrangement uses TRBV12-3 or TRBV12-4 and TRBJ2-1; 7 bases fit TRBD1. The CDR3 consists of 14 residues. Trimming took 4 bases from V and 9 from J; bases not matched to a gene: 9. The CDR3 region has the DNA TGTGCCAGCAGTTATCCCGGACAGGCCTCTGAGCAGTTCTTC. This translates into CASSYPGQASEQFF.

This clonotype turned up a few times. DNA of the CDR3: TGCGCCAGCAGCCTTCCGGACACGAACACCGGGGAGCTGTTTTTT. Encoded protein: CASSLPDTNTGELFF. This chain links TRBV4-3 with TRBJ2-2, with D perhaps TRBD1 (5 bases). Between the trimmed V and J ends, which lost 4 bases and 0 bases, there was a span of 9 bases. This CDR3 is 15 amino acids long. CDR1 LGHNA and CDR2 YSLEER come from the germline V gene.

The chain carries TRBV5-1 and TRBJ2-2, with D possibly being TRBD1 (6 bases). The CDR3 is 14 amino acids. The V gene lost 0 bases and the J gene lost 6 bases, with 9 bases spanning the gap. Germline V lookup: CDR1 SGHRS, CDR2 YFSETQ. Here the CDR3 reads CASSLEAGAGELFF. CDR3 nucleotides: TGCGCCAGCAGCTTGGAGGCAGGGGCCGGGGAGCTGTTTTTT.

The V and J genes are TRBV11-1 and TRBJ2-3; 14 nucleotides align to TRBD2. J was trimmed by 3 bases and V by 3 bases; bases with no gene match: 8. Germline V gives CDR1 SGHAT, CDR2 FQDESV (reference sequence). The CDR3 spans 18 residues. CDR3 sequence reads: CASSFLFGTSGRTDTQYF. CDR3 DNA sequence: TGTGCCAGCAGCTTTTTGTTCGGGACTAGCGGGAGAACAGATACGCAGTATTTT.